A selection of T cell receptor beta chains follows, all from one sample in a study of vaccination effects on CD4 cells after COVID-19. Profiling relied on immunoSEQ multiplex PCR, and the TCRdb table lists in-frame clones only, not all of them. Of 55,000 or so clones in the sample, approximately 70% were seen once. These receptors' antigens are unknown. Sequencing was performed on CD4+ T cells from PBMCs cultured with SARS-CoV-2 spike peptides, taken before COVID-19 vaccination. These receptors were taken from a human donor who received a COVID-19 vaccine. Each CDR3 is given with its conserved first and last residue. The D gene is left open where the match is weak. Expanded clones are given a class, and other clones once, few, many or no size at all.

j_call d_call v_call clone_size cdr3_aa cdr3_nt
TRBJ2-5 TRBD1 TRBV2 - CASSEGAGGVGTQYF TGTGCCAGCAGTGAGGGGGCAGGGGGAGTGGGGACCCAGTACTTC
TRBJ2-3 - TRBV5-5 - CASSLFRDTDTQYF TGTGCCAGCAGCTTGTTCAGAGACACAGATACGCAGTATTTT
TRBJ1-2 - TRBV4-1 - CASSQSDRGGNYGYTF TGCGCCAGCAGCCAAAGTGATCGGGGAGGGAACTATGGCTACACCTTC
TRBJ1-3 - TRBV28 once CASSLPGAGNTIYF TGTGCCAGCAGTTTACCGGGGGCTGGAAACACCATATATTTT
TRBJ2-7 - TRBV6-6 few CASSYASYEQYF TGTGCCAGCAGTTACGCTTCCTACGAGCAGTACTTC
TRBJ1-6 - TRBV3-1/TRBV3-2 few CASSPTGSYNSPLHF TGTGCCAGCAGCCCGACAGGCTCCTATAATTCACCCCTCCACTTT
TRBJ2-1 TRBD2 TRBV10-3 once CATRGGVNEQFF TGTGCCACCCGGGGAGGGGTGAATGAGCAGTTCTTC
TRBJ2-1 - TRBV6-5 once CASRNLAEEQFF TGTGCCAGCAGGAACCTAGCAGAGGAGCAGTTCTTC
TRBJ2-2 - TRBV10-2 - CASAARGGLNTGELFF TGCGCCAGCGCAGCGAGGGGGGGCCTGAACACCGGGGAGCTGTTTTTT
TRBJ1-3 TRBD1 TRBV6-5 - CASRRTGGNTIYF TGTGCCAGCAGAAGGACAGGAGGAAACACCATATATTTT
TRBJ2-6 - TRBV11-3 once CASSPSEGANVLTF TGTGCCAGCAGCCCAAGTGAGGGGGCCAACGTCCTGACTTTC
TRBJ1-1 TRBD1 TRBV11-1 - CASSRTGGVTEAFF TGTGCCAGCAGCCGGACAGGGGGCGTCACTGAAGCTTTCTTT
TRBJ1-1 - TRBV6-6 - CASGLRNTEAFF TGTGCCAGTGGGTTAAGGAACACTGAAGCTTTCTTT
TRBJ2-6 - TRBV7-3 - CASTLGVGANVLTF TGTGCCAGCACCCTCGGGGTCGGGGCCAACGTCCTGACTTTC
TRBJ2-3 - TRBV5-1 - CASSPWLGTSTDTQYF TGCGCCAGCAGCCCGTGGCTGGGGACGAGCACAGATACGCAGTATTTT
TRBJ2-1 - TRBV5-4 - CASSLSGTYNEQFF TGTGCCAGCAGCTTGAGTGGCACCTACAATGAGCAGTTCTTC
TRBJ1-1 - TRBV7-9 - CASSLEARDTEAFF TGTGCCAGCAGCTTAGAGGCGAGGGACACTGAAGCTTTCTTT
TRBJ2-1 - TRBV28 - CASSLPLLPGYNEQFF TGTGCCAGCAGCCTCCCCCTCCTACCAGGCTACAATGAGCAGTTCTTC
TRBJ2-3 - TRBV24-1 few CATAPGTGFSSTDTQYF TGTGCCACCGCCCCCGGGACTGGCTTTTCTAGCACAGATACGCAGTATTTT
TRBJ2-3 TRBD2 TRBV6-2/TRBV6-3 few CASTPGLGGDTQYF TGTGCCAGCACCCCGGGACTAGGAGGTGACACGCAGTATTTT
TRBJ2-5 - TRBV24-1 - CATSDFKDIQETQYF TGTGCCACCAGTGATTTTAAGGACATCCAAGAGACCCAGTACTTC
TRBJ1-1 - TRBV14 - CASSLAYEAFF TGTGCCAGCAGCCTTGCTTATGAAGCTTTCTTT
TRBJ1-5 - TRBV19 few CASAEGVNQPQHF TGTGCCAGTGCGGAGGGGGTCAATCAGCCCCAGCATTTT
TRBJ1-2 - TRBV7-8 once CASSPGRRRHYGYTF TGTGCCAGCAGCCCGGGCCGCCGGAGACACTATGGCTACACCTTC
TRBJ1-2 - TRBV3-1/TRBV3-2 - CASSQGVGGIYGYTF TGTGCCAGCAGCCAAGGGGTTGGGGGGATCTATGGCTACACCTTC
TRBJ1-2 TRBD1 TRBV6-5 - CASVGGGTGRYGYTF TGTGCCAGCGTAGGAGGAGGGACAGGGAGGTATGGCTACACCTTC
TRBJ1-3 - TRBV6-5 - CASTQTGPGNTIYF TGTGCCAGCACTCAGACAGGACCTGGAAACACCATATATTTT
TRBJ1-1 TRBD1 TRBV2 - CASSLGTVNTEAFF TGTGCCAGCAGCCTAGGGACAGTTAACACTGAAGCTTTCTTT
TRBJ1-5 TRBD1 TRBV19 few CASSMMGQGRNQPQHF TGTGCCAGTAGTATGATGGGACAGGGTAGAAATCAGCCCCAGCATTTT